The 21 T cell receptor beta chains reported below all come from one sample, sequenced in a study of T cell changes during pregnancy in multiple sclerosis. The protocol was immunoSEQ multiplex PCR, while the TCRdb copy is restricted to in-frame clones and leaves out a portion. The sample has tens of thousands of clones, about 92% seen once. The sample here was CD4+ T cells from peripheral blood mononuclear cells, taken in the third trimester of pregnancy. These receptors originate from a female donor with multiple sclerosis, enrolled in a pregnancy study.

This chain uses TRBV6-6 with TRBJ2-2; perhaps TRBD2 as D (7 bases). Germline lookup yields CDR1 MNHNY and CDR2 SVGAGI (reference sequence). V gave up 5 bases and J gave up 6 bases, with 13 bases separating them. The CDR3 is made up of 14 amino acids. The CDR3 region is CASSTRGAAGELFF. In DNA form, the CDR3 reads TGTGCCAGCAGTACACGGGGGGCGGCCGGGGAGCTGTTTTTT.

This clone has only one observation. The V call is TRBV11-2, the J call TRBJ2-1; 10 bases are shared with TRBD2. CDR1 is SGHAT and CDR2 is FQNNGV in the germline V gene. This CDR3 comprises 15 residues. V dropped 0 bases and J dropped 6; count of bases not matched to a gene: 2. This CDR3 is CASSLEASGGNEQFF. As DNA, the CDR3 is TGTGCCAGCAGCTTAGAGGCTAGCGGGGGCAATGAGCAGTTCTTC.

The CDR3 protein is CASSPEGSGTGLLQAGANVLTF. The CDR3, as DNA: TGTGCCAGCAGCCCAGAAGGCTCCGGGACAGGGCTTCTGCAGGCTGGGGCCAACGTCCTGACTTTC. The gene calls are TRBV4-2 and TRBJ2-6; 9 bases line up with TRBD1. The trim removed 4 bases at V and 2 bases at J, leaving 21 bases unmatched. Germline V lookup: CDR1 LGHNA, CDR2 YNFKEQ. The CDR3 length is 22 residues.

The chain employs TRBV29-1 and TRBJ1-2, with 7 nucleotides matching TRBD1. The V segment lost 4 bases and the J segment 7 bases; nucleotides outside the gene matches: 12. Germline CDR1 SQVTM, CDR2 ANQGSEA. This CDR3 has 14 residues. As DNA, the CDR3 is TGCAGCGTTGTAAACGACCGACAGGGTGGTGGCTACACCTTC. The encoded protein is CSVVNDRQGGGYTF.

The chain has TRBV7-3 and TRBJ2-5; D perhaps matches TRBD1 (6 bases). The CDR3 covers 15 residues. Germline CDR1 is SGHTA and CDR2 is FQGTGA. V shed 5 bases and J shed 4 bases, with 17 bases lying between them. DNA of the CDR3: TGTGCCAGCAGCAGGGGGTGGACAGATGGAGAGACCCAGTACTTC. The encoded protein is CASSRGWTDGETQYF.

The DNA for the CDR3 is TGCGCCAGCAGCCCGGGACTGTTGATCTACAATGAGCAGTTCTTC. Amino acid sequence: CASSPGLLIYNEQFF. The chain is built from TRBV5-1 and TRBJ2-1, with D tentatively TRBD2 (6 bases). This CDR3 has 15 amino acids. V shed 4 bases and J shed 3 bases, with 14 bases lying between them. CDR1 and CDR2 from the germline V gene are SGHRS and YFSETQ.

The chain uses TRBV7-2 and TRBJ2-4; D might be TRBD2 (7 bases). The CDR3 loop spans 15 amino acids. Germline assignment: CDR1 SGHTA and CDR2 FQGNSA. V gave up 2 bases and J gave up 5 bases, with 13 bases separating them. The CDR3 loop is CASSLWGGKENIQYF. Here the CDR3 DNA reads TGTGCCAGCAGCTTATGGGGGGGCAAGGAAAACATTCAGTACTTC.

The chain combines TRBV6-5 with TRBJ1-2; 8 positions agree with TRBD1. Unmatched junction bases numbered 10, after V lost 6 bases and J lost 4 bases. CDR1 is MNHEY, CDR2 SVGAGI, per germline. The CDR3 has 15 amino acids. The CDR3 spells CASRPGQGGFYGYTF. The DNA of the CDR3 is TGTGCCAGCAGGCCCGGACAGGGAGGCTTCTATGGCTACACCTTC.

The chain has TRBV19 and TRBJ2-7, with 8 bases that match TRBD1. This CDR3 comprises 13 residues. CDR1 and CDR2 (germline): LNHDA, SQIVND (reference sequence). The trim removed 8 bases at V and 5 bases at J, leaving 8 bases unmatched. The CDR3 loop reads CASADRGGDEQYF. The CDR3 region has the DNA TGTGCCAGTGCCGACAGGGGCGGCGACGAGCAGTACTTC.

V gene TRBV18 combines with J gene TRBJ1-3, with D perhaps TRBD1 (5 bases). V lost 3 bases to trimming and J lost 6 bases, with 15 bases between them. This CDR3 is built from 15 residues. Germline V gene sequence: CDR1 KGHSH, CDR2 LQKENI. CDR3 nucleotides: TGTGCCAGCTCACCGTCGTACCGGGGGATAAACACCATATATTTT. Translating gives CASSPSYRGINTIYF.

The genes are TRBV11-2 and TRBJ1-5; D unclear. This CDR3 has 15 amino acids. CDR1 is SGHAT, CDR2 FQNNGV, per germline. V was pared by 0 bases and J by 6 bases, with 12 bases between. CDR3 region: CASSLDLISGQPQHF. The CDR3 DNA sequence: TGTGCCAGCAGCTTAGATCTTATATCCGGTCAGCCCCAGCATTTT.

The chain joins TRBV7-2 to TRBJ2-1, with a possible D match to TRBD2 (6 bases). From germline, CDR1 is SGHTA and CDR2 FQGNSA. The CDR3 length is 15 residues. Between the trimmed V and J ends, which lost 4 bases and 10 bases, there was a span of 20 bases. The DNA for the CDR3 is TGTGCCAGCAGCTCAGCGGCGGGGCAACCTCGCGAGCAGTTCTTC. Its protein product is CASSSAAGQPREQFF.

V and J are TRBV2 and TRBJ1-5, with D possibly matching TRBD1 (6 bases). The V gene's germline CDR1 is SNHLY and CDR2 FYNNEI. The CDR3 has 13 amino acids. Trimming cost V 6 bases and J 4 bases, with 10 bases left between them. The CDR3 is CASRYRENQPQHF. The DNA for the CDR3 is TGTGCCAGCAGATACAGGGAGAATCAGCCCCAGCATTTT.

V gene TRBV6-1 combines with J gene TRBJ1-1, with D possibly being TRBD1 (5 bases). The CDR3 runs 14 residues. From germline, CDR1 is MNHNS and CDR2 SASEGT. V gave up 10 bases and J gave up 4 bases, with 19 bases separating them. The CDR3 DNA reads TGTGCCACCCAAATGACGCAGGGTTCCACTGAAGCTTTCTTT. It yields the protein CATQMTQGSTEAFF.

This rearrangement joins TRBV27 to TRBJ2-6; D perhaps matches TRBD1 (6 bases). Germline V gene sequence: CDR1 MNHEY, CDR2 SMNVEV (reference sequence). The CDR3 spans 14 residues. Trimming cost V 8 bases and J 5 bases, with 13 bases left between them. The CDR3 DNA follows: TGTGCCAGCGGCCCAACAGGGAGGGCCAACGTCCTGACTTTC. Its protein product is CASGPTGRANVLTF.

The genes are TRBV6-6 and TRBJ2-1; possible D gene TRBD2, 5 bases. Germline V CDR1 and CDR2: MNHNY, SVGAGI (reference sequence). Between the trimmed V and J ends, which lost 6 bases and 5 bases, there was a span of 20 bases. This CDR3 is 16 amino acids long. The chain's CDR3 is CASRADTRPTNNEQFF. Written as DNA, the CDR3 is TGTGCCAGCAGAGCAGACACTAGGCCCACCAACAATGAGCAGTTCTTC.

The rearrangement uses TRBV19 and TRBJ2-4; TRBD1 agrees at 8 bases. This CDR3 is built from 18 residues. V shed 3 bases and J 3 bases; nucleotides not matched to a gene: 13. From germline, CDR1 is LNHDA and CDR2 SQIVND (reference sequence). This chain's CDR3 is CASSIMQVSGGGKNIQYF. CDR3 nucleotides: TGTGCCAGTAGTATTATGCAGGTTTCAGGGGGCGGCAAAAACATTCAGTACTTC.

This clone was counted between two and nine times. V is TRBV18 and J is TRBJ2-1; 8 bases are shared with TRBD1. This CDR3 region has 12 residues. Germline lookup yields CDR1 KGHSH and CDR2 LQKENI. J gave up 13 bases and V 4 bases, and 6 bases lay outside the gene matches. CDR3 nucleotides: TGTGCCAGCTCACAACGGGACAGGCTTCAGTTCTTC. Its protein is CASSQRDRLQFF.

The chain links TRBV19 to TRBJ1-4; D is possibly TRBD1 (5 bases). Germline CDR1 and CDR2: LNHDA and SQIVND (reference sequence). The CDR3 loop spans 16 amino acids. Trimming pared 9 bases from V and 7 bases from J, leaving 24 bases between. In DNA, the CDR3 is TGTGCCAGCCAGGCGATTACTTCAGGGATGGTTGAAAAACTGTTTTTT. It encodes CASQAITSGMVEKLFF.

This clone turned up a few times. V usage is TRBV7-7 and J usage is TRBJ2-1, with 8 positions matching TRBD2. CDR1 is SSHAT, CDR2 FNYEAQ, per germline (reference sequence). V was pared by 5 bases and J by 13 bases, with 10 bases of the junction left unmatched. CDR3 length: 13 residues. For the CDR3, the DNA is TGTGCCAGCAGCCAAATTAGCGGGACATCCCAGTTCTTC. Protein sequence: CASSQISGTSQFF.

The rearrangement joins TRBV27 to TRBJ1-1; 9 nucleotides line up with TRBD1. The CDR3 is 16 residues long. From germline, CDR1 is MNHEY and CDR2 SMNVEV (reference sequence). The V gene end was trimmed by 5 bases and the J gene end by 5 bases; junction bases not matched to a gene: 12. CDR3: CASSPYEQGAYTEAFF. CDR3 nucleotide sequence: TGTGCCAGCAGTCCCTATGAACAGGGGGCGTATACTGAAGCTTTCTTT.